This paragraph reports one T cell receptor beta chain. This specimen belongs to a study of control samples from healthy donors and cancer patients. The table came from immunoSEQ multiplex PCR; TCRdb's copy has only in-frame clones and leaves some out. The sample has approximately 100,000 clones, roughly 91% seen once. The V segment lost 5 bases and the J segment 0 bases; nucleotides outside the gene matches: 20. CDR3 length: 22 residues. Germline CDR1 is SGHVS and CDR2 is FNYEAQ. The rearrangement joins TRBV7-6 to TRBJ2-1, with 12 bases fitting TRBD2. The source is a young man in good health. Sequencing was done on a sample of blood. CDR3 loop: CASSPGGATSGGARSSYNEQFF. Here the CDR3 DNA reads TGTGCCAGCAGCCCAGGGGGGGCGACTAGCGGGGGCGCTAGGAGCTCCTACAATGAGCAGTTCTTC.